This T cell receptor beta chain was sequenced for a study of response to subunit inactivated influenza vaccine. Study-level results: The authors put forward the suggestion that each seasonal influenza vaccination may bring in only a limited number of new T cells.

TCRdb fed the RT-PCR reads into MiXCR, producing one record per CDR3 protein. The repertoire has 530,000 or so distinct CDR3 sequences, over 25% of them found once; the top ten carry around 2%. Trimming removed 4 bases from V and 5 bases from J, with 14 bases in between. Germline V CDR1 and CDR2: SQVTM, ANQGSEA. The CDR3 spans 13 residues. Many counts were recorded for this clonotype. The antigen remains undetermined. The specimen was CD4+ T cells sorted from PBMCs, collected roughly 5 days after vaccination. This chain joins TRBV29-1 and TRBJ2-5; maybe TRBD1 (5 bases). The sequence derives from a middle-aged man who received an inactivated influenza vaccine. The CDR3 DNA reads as TGCAGCGTTGCTCCAGGGCTACAGGAGACCCAGTACTTC. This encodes CSVAPGLQETQYF.